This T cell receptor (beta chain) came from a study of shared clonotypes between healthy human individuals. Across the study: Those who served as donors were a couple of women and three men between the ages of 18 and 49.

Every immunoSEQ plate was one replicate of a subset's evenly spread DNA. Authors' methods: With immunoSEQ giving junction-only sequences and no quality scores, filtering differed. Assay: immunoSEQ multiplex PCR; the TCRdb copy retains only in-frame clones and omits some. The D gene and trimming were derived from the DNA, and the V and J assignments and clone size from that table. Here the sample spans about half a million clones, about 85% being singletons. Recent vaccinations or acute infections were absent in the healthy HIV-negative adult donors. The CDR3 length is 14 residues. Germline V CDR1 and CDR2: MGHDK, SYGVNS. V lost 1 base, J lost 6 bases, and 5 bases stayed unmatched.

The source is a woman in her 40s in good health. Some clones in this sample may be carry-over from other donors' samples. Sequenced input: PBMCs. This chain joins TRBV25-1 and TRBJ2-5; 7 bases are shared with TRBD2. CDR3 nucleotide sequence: TGTGCCAGCAGTGAATGGGGGGGTAGGCAGACCCAGTACTTC. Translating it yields CASSEWGGRQTQYF.